The 3 T cell receptor beta chains below all came from one sample that was sequenced in a study of graft-versus-host responses after intestinal transplantation. TCRdb's table, derived via immunoSEQ multiplex PCR, lists solely in-frame clones and lacks some. The repertoire holds some 130,000 clones, with approximately 95% as singletons. Their cognate antigens are unknown. The sample here was unstimulated CD8+ T cells sorted from spleen or lymph node cells, taken before intestinal transplant. The receptors stem from a human donor who received an intestinal transplant.

The CDR3 here is CASSLYSSYEQYF. The CDR3 bases are TGTGCCAGCAGTTTATACAGCTCCTACGAGCAGTACTTC. The chain employs TRBV27 and TRBJ2-7; D ambiguous. The CDR3 length is 13 residues. CDR1 is MNHEY and CDR2 is SMNVEV in the germline V gene (reference sequence). The germline V and J ends were trimmed by 1 base and 0 bases, with 4 bases remaining between them.

The V gene is TRBV9, the J gene TRBJ2-2, with 7 bases lining up with TRBD2. The CDR3 runs to 14 residues. Germline CDR1 is SGDLS and CDR2 is YYNGEE. V lost 3 bases, J lost 6 bases, and 5 bases stayed unmatched. This CDR3 reads CASSAPREPGELFF. CDR3 coding DNA: TGTGCCAGCAGCGCTCCGCGGGAGCCCGGGGAGCTGTTTTTT.

The chain links TRBV4-1 to TRBJ2-7; 11 positions match TRBD1. V gave up 3 bases and J gave up 0 bases; unmatched junction bases: 7. Germline V gives CDR1 MGHRA, CDR2 YSYEKL. This CDR3 has 17 amino acids. The DNA for the CDR3 is TGCGCCAGCAGCCAGGCCGACGGGACAGGGGGCTCCTACGAGCAGTACTTC. Protein: CASSQADGTGGSYEQYF.